This T cell receptor beta chain derives from a study of shared clonotypes between healthy human individuals. Findings and limits, study-wide: Relative to clonotypes present in all four donors, those not shared had lower generation probabilities.

About this clone: Its cognate antigen is unknown.

Samples underwent the assay at deep level. Here immunoSEQ multiplex PCR was the method, and the copy in TCRdb shows in-frame clones only, minus some. Of approximately 2.4 million clones listed, almost 96% are singletons. The sample consisted of naive CD4+ T cells sorted from blood. The subset was: CD45RA+ positively selected. This clonotype was obtained from a man aged 18-30 years in good health.

The CDR3 is CASSVLSGSSYEQYF. In DNA form, the CDR3 reads TGTGCCAGCAGCGTCCTTAGCGGTAGCTCCTACGAGCAGTACTTC. The chain recombines TRBV7-9 with TRBJ2-7, with D tentatively TRBD2 (6 bases). CDR1 is SEHNR, CDR2 FQNEAQ, per germline (reference sequence). This CDR3 spans 15 amino acids. The ends were cut back, 5 bases at V and 0 bases at J, with 14 bases in the middle.